Described below is a single TCR beta chain sequence and its context. The antigen is undetermined. The sample originates from a study of T cells in Graves' hyperthyroidism and ophthalmopathy. Study overall: Before any treatment, at initial diagnosis, peripheral blood was collected.

TCR beta CDR3 regions were amplified from RNA transcripts. First-round RT-PCR targeting the TCR CDR3 was performed with the HTBI primer set. TCRdb used MiXCR to reprocess the multiplex PCR reads, holding one entry per CDR3 protein. The repertoire holds about 500,000 distinct CDR3 sequences, about 16% seen once, with about 29% in the top ten. Pregnant or lactating patients were excluded, as were those with uncontrolled infection or other autoimmune disease. General study results and limits: Blood also contained most expanded thyroid clonotypes above 0.001. Median prediction lead before ophthalmopathy onset was 6 to 8 months with the model.

This CDR3 has 19 residues. Between the trimmed V and J ends, which lost 4 bases and 2 bases, there was a span of 24 bases. The germline CDR1 and CDR2 sequences are LGHNA and YSLEER. The sequencing input was blood. The chain links TRBV4-3 to TRBJ1-5; tentative D call: TRBD1 (5 bases). This receptor was obtained from a woman in her twenties or thirties with Graves' ophthalmopathy. The CDR3 nucleotides read TGCGCCAGCAGCCTTCTGTCAATCAACCGGGACGGTTGCAATCAGCCCCAGCATTTT. Translating gives CASSLLSINRDGCNQPQHF.